Detailed here is one T cell receptor beta chain. The antigen remains undetermined. Trimming cost V 2 bases and J 4 bases, with 21 bases left between them. The germline CDR1 and CDR2 sequences are LNHDA and SQIVND (reference sequence). The CDR3 spans 18 residues. This entry belongs to a study of T cell responses to AZD1222 COVID-19 vaccine. Whole-study context: Samples with a second dose at about 4 or about 12 weeks were pooled together. Study results and limitations: A rise in Spike-specific TCR breadth and depth followed two AZD1222 doses. Repertoires were collected only later (after the peak T cell response had occurred). Just 6 or 7 AZD1222 recipients were seropositive at baseline.

Using immunoSEQ multiplex PCR, the repertoire was profiled, and TCRdb retains in-frame clones only, with some absent. Of fewer than 200,000 clones listed, around 90% were seen once; the top ten hold 2.5% to 3%. This chain links TRBV19 with TRBJ2-1; D might be TRBD1 (6 bases). The source of this sequence is an adult in good health. Material: peripheral blood, obtained on day 0 of AZD1222 vaccination. The CDR3 DNA is TGTGCCAGTAGTATACACGGACAGAGAACTCGGCGGTACAATGAGCAGTTCTTC. Translation: CASSIHGQRTRRYNEQFF.